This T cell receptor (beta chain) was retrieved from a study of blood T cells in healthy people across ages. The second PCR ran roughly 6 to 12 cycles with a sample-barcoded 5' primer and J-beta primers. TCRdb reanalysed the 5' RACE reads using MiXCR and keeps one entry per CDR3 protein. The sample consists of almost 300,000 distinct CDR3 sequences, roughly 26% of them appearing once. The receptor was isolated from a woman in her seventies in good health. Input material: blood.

The CDR3 DNA reads TGTGCCAGCAGTTTCTTAGATCAAGAGACCCAGTACTTC. The encoded protein is CASSFLDQETQYF. The rearrangement joins TRBV27 to TRBJ2-5; D call uncertain. CDR3 size: 13 residues. CDR1 and CDR2 (germline): MNHEY, SMNVEV (reference sequence). Trimming shortened V by 3 bases and J by 2 bases, and 7 bases separated the two germline ends.